The 18 T cell receptor beta chains below were found in one sample sequenced in a study of radiotherapy plus CTLA-4 blockade in lung cancer. Sequencing was performed with immunoSEQ multiplex PCR; in TCRdb, only in-frame clones are kept and a portion is missing. The sample contains about 28,000 clones, approximately 80% of which appear only once. The sequencing used peripheral blood, collected from a patient treated with radiotherapy plus ipilimumab. Receptors originate from a human donor with non-small cell lung cancer who had stable disease on radiotherapy plus ipilimumab.

The chain recombines TRBV5-1 with TRBJ1-2; possible D gene TRBD1, 5 bases. This CDR3 region has 14 residues. Germline V gene lookup returns CDR1 SGHRS and CDR2 YFSETQ. V was shortened by 1 base and J by 8 bases, with 15 bases between the two germline ends. The CDR3 loop is CASSLWASGEGYTF. CDR3 nucleotides: TGCGCCAGCAGCTTGTGGGCATCGGGGGAAGGCTACACCTTC.

The rearrangement uses TRBV6-5 and TRBJ1-1, with D tentatively TRBD1 (5 bases). The CDR3 has 15 residues. Trimming removed 7 bases at V and 5 bases at J, with 20 bases between. The germline V gene has CDR1 MNHEY and CDR2 SVGAGI. The CDR3 spells CASTSPGRGRTEAFF. Written as DNA, the CDR3 is TGTGCCAGCACCTCCCCGGGGAGGGGTAGAACTGAAGCTTTCTTT.

V and J are TRBV19 and TRBJ1-4, with D unclear. The germline gives CDR1 LNHDA, CDR2 SQIVND (reference sequence). The V and J ends lost 5 bases and 3 bases respectively, with 13 bases between them. CDR3 length: 15 residues. Here the CDR3 DNA reads TGTGCCAGTAGTCGTACGTTTTCGGCTAATGAAAAACTGTTTTTT. Its protein product is CASSRTFSANEKLFF.

The chain uses TRBV11-3 and TRBJ2-5; 8 bases are shared with TRBD1. The germline CDR1 and CDR2 sequences are SGHNT and YENEEA. This CDR3 contains 12 residues. The junction had 0 bases not matched to a gene; V was cut back by 5 bases and J by 4 bases. The CDR3 DNA reads as TGTGCCAGCAGCACAGGGGGAGAGACCCAGTACTTC. Residues: CASSTGGETQYF.

This clone occurred once. The CDR3: CASTPGQGAFGYTF. CDR3 coding DNA: TGTGCCAGTACACCGGGACAGGGGGCTTTCGGCTACACCTTC. The genes are TRBV19 and TRBJ1-2, with 12 bases matching TRBD1. Looked up from germline, CDR1 is LNHDA and CDR2 is SQIVND (reference sequence). J was trimmed by 8 bases and V by 7 bases; bases with no gene match: 8. This CDR3 is 14 amino acids long.

This clone was seen a few times. V usage is TRBV30 and J usage is TRBJ1-6; 8 nucleotides align to TRBD1. The CDR3 is 13 amino acids. V shed 5 bases, J shed 9 bases, and the junction held 6 bases outside the gene matches. Germline V gene lookup returns CDR1 GTSNPN and CDR2 SVGIG (reference sequence). This CDR3 is CAWGQGEGSPLHF. In DNA, the CDR3 is TGTGCCTGGGGACAGGGTGAGGGTTCACCCCTCCACTTT. The complete variable domain, with remaining parts taken from reference TRBV30 and TRBJ1-6, reads SQTIHQWPATLVQPVGSPLSLECTVEGTSNPNLYWYRQAAGRGLQLLFYSVGIGQISSEVPQNLSASRPQDRQFILSSKKLLLSDSGFYLCAWGQGEGSPLHFGNGTRLTVT.

This rearrangement joins TRBV5-4 to TRBJ2-2; the match to TRBD2 covers 16 bases. V was clipped by 5 bases and J by 5 bases; unmatched bases: 9. Germline V gives CDR1 SGHNT, CDR2 YYREEE (reference sequence). This CDR3 has 18 amino acids. The CDR3, as DNA: TGTGCCAGCAGACAGGGACTAGCGGGGGGGCTAGGGACCGGGGAGCTGTTTTTT. It codes for CASRQGLAGGLGTGELFF.

This chain links TRBV5-1 with TRBJ1-2, with 10 nucleotides matching TRBD1. Germline V gene lookup returns CDR1 SGHRS and CDR2 YFSETQ. The CDR3 spans 15 residues. V was pared by 4 bases and J by 8 bases, with 11 bases of the junction left unmatched. CDR3: CASSQGQGSGGGYTF. The DNA for the CDR3 is TGCGCCAGCAGCCAGGGACAGGGGAGCGGAGGAGGCTACACCTTC.

V gene TRBV7-6 combines with J gene TRBJ2-7; TRBD1 matches at 7 bases. The CDR3 sequence is 15 residues long. Trimming cost V 1 base and J 6 bases; bases outside gene matches: 9. Germline V gives CDR1 SGHVS, CDR2 FNYEAQ. CDR3 amino acids: CASSLEGGRAGEQYF. The CDR3, as DNA: TGTGCCAGCAGCTTAGAAGGGGGCCGAGCCGGCGAGCAGTACTTC.

The chain uses TRBV9 and TRBJ2-2; 11 positions agree with TRBD1. The CDR3 extends over 16 amino acids. The V and J ends lost 4 bases and 4 bases, in that order; junction bases with no gene match: 6. CDR1 is SGDLS, CDR2 YYNGEE, per germline. DNA of the CDR3: TGTGCCAGCAGCCCACCCGGGACAGGGGGCACCGGGGAGCTGTTTTTT. Amino acids: CASSPPGTGGTGELFF.

The CDR3 bases are TGTGCCTGGACATGGGGGGGACAGGGGGAAGCTTTCTTT. Its protein product is CAWTWGGQGEAFF. The chain is built from TRBV30 and TRBJ1-1; 10 bases are a match to TRBD1. Germline loops: CDR1 GTSNPN, CDR2 SVGIG (reference sequence). The CDR3 is made up of 13 amino acids. The trim removed 4 bases at V and 8 bases at J, leaving 7 bases unmatched.

The V gene is TRBV7-2, the J gene TRBJ1-3; D unresolved. V was pared by 2 bases and J by 0 bases, with 8 bases between. The CDR3 is 15 amino acids. Germline V gene sequence: CDR1 SGHTA, CDR2 FQGNSA. This CDR3 is CASSLQPYSGNTIYF. The CDR3 DNA is TGTGCCAGCAGCTTACAGCCCTACTCTGGAAACACCATATATTTT.

V is TRBV29-1 and J is TRBJ1-1; D unresolved. The germline V gene encodes CDR1 SQVTM and CDR2 ANQGSEA. Deletions cut 4 bases from V and 1 base from J, with 7 bases between. The CDR3 consists of 12 residues. CDR3: CSVVRENTEAFF. DNA for the CDR3: TGCAGCGTTGTCCGGGAGAACACTGAAGCTTTCTTT.

This rearrangement joins TRBV11-2 to TRBJ1-2; TRBD1 matches 10 bases. CDR3 size: 15 residues. J gave up 8 bases and V 4 bases, and 10 bases lay outside the gene matches. Looked up from germline, CDR1 is SGHAT and CDR2 is FQNNGV. CDR3 sequence: CASSSNRRTGGGYTF. DNA for the CDR3: TGTGCCAGCAGCTCAAATAGGAGGACAGGGGGAGGCTACACCTTC.

J is TRBJ1-5 and V is TRBV6-5, with D unclear. This CDR3 comprises 13 residues. The V end lost 2 bases, the J end lost 7 bases, and 9 bases lay between the germline ends. CDR1 MNHEY and CDR2 SVGAGI come from the germline V gene. CDR3 protein: CASSYQRNQPQHF. DNA for the CDR3: TGTGCCAGCAGTTACCAGCGGAACCAGCCCCAGCATTTT.

This clone showed up just a few times. The chain links TRBV11-2 to TRBJ1-1; D is undetermined. Germline CDR1 and CDR2: SGHAT and FQNNGV. The CDR3 runs 13 residues. The ends were cut back, 2 bases at V and 10 bases at J, with 14 bases in the middle. CDR3 sequence: CASSLWGGFGAFF. CDR3 DNA sequence: TGTGCCAGCAGCTTATGGGGAGGGTTCGGAGCTTTCTTT.

The V and J genes are TRBV19 and TRBJ1-6, with D hard to call. Germline CDR1 is LNHDA and CDR2 is SQIVND (reference sequence). The CDR3 runs 14 residues. With 7 bases removed from V and 0 bases from J, the gap between germline ends came to 7 bases. The CDR3 coding sequence is TGTGCCAGTAAGAGGGACTCCTATAATTCACCCCTCCACTTT. Encoded protein: CASKRDSYNSPLHF. Variable domain in full (rest from reference TRBV19 and TRBJ1-6): DGGITQSPKYLFRKEGQNVTLSCEQNLNHDAMYWYRQDPGQGLRLIYYSQIVNDFQKGDIAEGYSVSREKKESFPLTVTSAQKNPTAFYLCASKRDSYNSPLHFGNGTRLTVT.

The V call is TRBV6-5, the J call TRBJ2-2, with 9 bases matching TRBD2. The CDR3 is 15 residues long. Germline CDR1 MNHEY, CDR2 SVGAGI. V dropped 5 bases and J dropped 1; count of bases not matched to a gene: 2. CDR3 DNA sequence: TGTGCCAGCAGTCGACTAGCGGTGAACACCGGGGAGCTGTTTTTT. The encoded protein is CASSRLAVNTGELFF.